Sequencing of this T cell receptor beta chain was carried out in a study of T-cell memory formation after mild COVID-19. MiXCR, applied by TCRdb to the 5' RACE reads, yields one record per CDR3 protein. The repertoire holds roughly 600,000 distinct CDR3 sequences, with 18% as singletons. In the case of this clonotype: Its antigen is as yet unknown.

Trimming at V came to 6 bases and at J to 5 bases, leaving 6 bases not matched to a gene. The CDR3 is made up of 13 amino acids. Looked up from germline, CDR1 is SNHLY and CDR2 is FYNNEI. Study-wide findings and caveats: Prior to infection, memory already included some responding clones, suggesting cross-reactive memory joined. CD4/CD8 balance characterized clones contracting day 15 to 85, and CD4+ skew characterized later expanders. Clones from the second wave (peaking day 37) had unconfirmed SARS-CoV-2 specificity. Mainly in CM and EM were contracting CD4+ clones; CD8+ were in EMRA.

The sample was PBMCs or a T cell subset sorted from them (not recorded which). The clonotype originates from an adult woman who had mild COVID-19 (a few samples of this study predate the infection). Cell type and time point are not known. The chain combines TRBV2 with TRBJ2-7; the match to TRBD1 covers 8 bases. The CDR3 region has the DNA TGTGCCAGCAGCGGGGACAGGAACGACGAGCAGTACTTC. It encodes CASSGDRNDEQYF.